The present TCR beta chain was sequenced within a study of identical twins. Each cDNA held unique molecular identifiers, and template switching gave it a universal primer site. TCRdb reprocessed the 5' RACE reads via MiXCR and lists one record per CDR3 protein. The sample lists roughly 1,500,000 distinct CDR3 sequences, around 33% occurring once. This clonotype was detected only a few times. V was cut by 0 bases and J by 9 bases, with 16 bases left in between. Germline V gene data show CDR1 as SGDLS and CDR2 as YYNGEE. The CDR3 loop spans 15 amino acids. V is TRBV9 and J is TRBJ2-1; D tentatively reads TRBD1 or TRBD2 (6 bases each). The sequenced sample was cord blood. The source of this sequence is a newborn girl in good health. The CDR3 DNA is TGTGCCAGCAGCGTAGTGGGGGGCCAGTTGTTTGAGCAGTTCTTC. Protein: CASSVVGGQLFEQFF.